This T cell receptor (beta chain) emerged from a study of OX40 agonist ivuxolimab in advanced cancers. Study as a whole: Patients received intravenous ivuxolimab every 2 weeks at 0.01 to 10 mg/kg. Whole-study results and caveats: Partial responders receiving 0.1-3.0 mg/kg showed among the lowest clonal expansion.

Using immunoSEQ multiplex PCR, the repertoire was profiled, and TCRdb retains in-frame clones only, with some absent. The sample contains roughly 24,000 clones, 88% of which appear only once. About this clone: The antigen is not known.

The material sequenced was CD4+ or CD8+ T cells sorted from blood, taken in a trial of the OX40 agonist ivuxolimab. The clonotype comes from an adult with an advanced solid tumor such as melanoma, head and neck, liver or kidney cancer.

The CDR3 protein is CASSLGQGADEKLFF. The CDR3 DNA follows: TGCGCCAGCAGCTTGGGACAGGGGGCCGATGAAAAACTGTTTTTT. The chain has TRBV5-1 and TRBJ1-4; 10 nucleotides align to TRBD1. This CDR3 has 15 amino acids. V lost 0 bases, J lost 6 bases, and 2 bases stayed unmatched. Germline CDR1 is SGHRS and CDR2 is YFSETQ. Full variable domain (remainder filled in from reference TRBV5-1 and TRBJ1-4): KAGVTQTPRYLIKTRGQQVTLSCSPISGHRSVSWYQQTPGQGLQFLFEYFSETQRNKGNFPGRFSGRQFSNSRSEMNVSTLELGDSALYLCASSLGQGADEKLFFGSGTQLSVL.